This TCR beta chain is from a study of monozygotic twins with inflammatory bowel disease. Whole-study results and caveats: Researchers were unable to tell different T cell subtypes apart. Lower TCRbeta diversity (inverse Simpson) was seen in IBD patients than in healthy co-twins.

This CDR3 spans 13 amino acids. For every sample, eight separate reactions were used to make cDNA. One entry per CDR3 protein, without DNA, is what TCRdb gives after re-calling the 5' RACE reads. This table lists 150,000 or so distinct CDR3 sequences. As to this clonotype: Its specificity is unknown.

Each donor supplied less than 3 ml of blood. This clonotype was obtained from a human donor with ulcerative colitis or Crohn's disease, or a healthy co-twin of an affected twin (not recorded which). The sample consisted of blood. The chain joins TRBV12-3 or TRBV12-4 to TRBJ2-7; TCRdb names TRBD1, which stays unverified in the absence of DNA. CDR3: CASSFGGFYEQYF.